The clone carrying this T cell receptor beta chain was counted between two and nine times. Its antigen remains unknown. These data belong to a study of a mutant IDH1 vaccine in newly diagnosed glioma. Overall study: Following radiotherapy alone, or alongside temozolomide cycles, vaccination was started after an interval of 4-6 weeks. Treatment recipients were approximately 60% male and around 40% female, and their mean age was roughly 40 years. At week 47 came visit V13, while visit V12 had come at week 35.

Regarding the study as a whole: Changes in the top peripheral T cell clonotypes seemingly had no bearing on pseudoprogression.

Libraries were prepared by immunoSEQ multiplex PCR; TCRdb keeps only in-frame clonotypes and omits some of them. The sample has tens of thousands of clones; 65% are singletons. The time point here: week 47, end of study. One vaccine dose held 300 ug of mutant IDH1 20-mer peptide and came with topical imiquimod. Here the sequenced sample was peripheral blood mononuclear cells (PBMCs), taken from a glioma patient whose treatment included an IDH1 peptide vaccine. The receptor's source is a middle-aged man with glioma. Some clones in this sample may be carry-over from other donors' samples.

CDR3 amino acids: CSVEGDPGELFF. CDR3 sequence (DNA): TGCAGCGTTGAAGGGGACCCCGGGGAGCTGTTTTTT. The chain links TRBV29-1 to TRBJ2-2, with D perhaps matching TRBD1 or TRBD2 (5 bases each). Germline V gene data show CDR1 as SQVTM and CDR2 as ANQGSEA. This CDR3 is built from 12 residues. Trimming removed 1 base at V and 6 bases at J, with 6 bases between.